These T cell receptor beta chains were read from a single sample in a study of blood T cell repertoires in COVID-19. Sequencing was performed with immunoSEQ multiplex PCR; in TCRdb, only in-frame clones are kept and a portion is missing. The sample comprises about 120,000 clones, around 81% of which are singletons, and about 9.4% rests with the top ten. The material sequenced was peripheral blood. Source of these receptors: a human donor in a cohort sampled during active COVID-19. Both conserved end residues are part of each CDR3. Fields, in order: V gene, D gene, J gene, clone size, CDR3 length, CDR3 DNA, CDR3 protein. A D gene is named only where the DNA matches it firmly. The size field is filled for only some rows; it gives once, few, many or a size class.

TRBV6-5	TRBD1	TRBJ2-7	NA	14	TGTGCCAGCAGTTACACGGGACAGGGTGCCGAGCAGTACTTC	CASSYTGQGAEQYF
TRBV6-5	TRBD1	TRBJ2-7	NA	14	TGTGCCAGCATCGAGGACAGGGGCGGCTACGAGCAGTACTTC	CASIEDRGGYEQYF
TRBV7-9	TRBD2	TRBJ2-5	NA	16	TGTGCCAGCAGCCGACGGGCTAGCGGAAACCAAGAGACCCAGTACTTC	CASSRRASGNQETQYF
TRBV13	NA	TRBJ2-7	once	13	TGTGCCAGCTCTGGGAGACCGGCACTCGAGCAGTACTTC	CASSGRPALEQYF
TRBV7-9	TRBD1	TRBJ1-5	once	15	TGTGCCAGCAGCTTAGACAGGGGTGTCAATCAGCCCCAGCATTTT	CASSLDRGVNQPQHF
TRBV10-3	NA	TRBJ2-3	NA	15	TGTGCCATCAGAGTCGGACACCTTAGCACAGATACGCAGTATTTT	CAIRVGHLSTDTQYF
TRBV5-1	NA	TRBJ2-3	NA	15	TGCGCCAGCAGCTTGGCTCCGATGAGCACCGATACGCAGTATTTT	CASSLAPMSTDTQYF
TRBV5-6	NA	TRBJ2-1	NA	15	TGTGCCAGCAGCTCAGACCGGGTCCCAAGGAATGAGCAGTTCTTC	CASSSDRVPRNEQFF
TRBV27	NA	TRBJ1-1	NA	15	TGTGCCAGCAGTGCGCAAGGGAGATTGAACACTGAAGCTTTCTTT	CASSAQGRLNTEAFF
TRBV24-1	NA	TRBJ2-6	few	15	TGTGCCACCAGTGATTCCCGGAGAAGGGCCAACGTCCTGACTTTC	CATSDSRRRANVLTF
TRBV6-1	TRBD1	TRBJ1-1	NA	15	TGTGCCAGCAGTGATAAAGGGACAGGGCGGAACTCGGCTTTCTTT	CASSDKGTGRNSAFF
TRBV5-5	NA	TRBJ1-1	NA	11	TGTGCCAGCAGCTATCTCACTGAAGCTTTCTTT	CASSYLTEAFF
TRBV27	TRBD2	TRBJ2-1	NA	13	TGTGCCAGCAGACTAGCGGGGGTCAATGAGCAGTTCTTC	CASRLAGVNEQFF
TRBV6-4	NA	TRBJ2-1	NA	17	TGTGCCAGCAGTGACTCGAGTTGGGGCAAATCCTACAATGAGCAGTTCTTC	CASSDSSWGKSYNEQFF
TRBV5-4	NA	TRBJ2-5	NA	14	TGTGCCAGCAGCTTAGGGACACTACAAGAGACCCAGTACTTC	CASSLGTLQETQYF
TRBV4-3	NA	TRBJ2-7	NA	16	TGCGCCAGCAGCCAAGGGCCCGGTGCGGGGAGCTACGAGCAGTACTTC	CASSQGPGAGSYEQYF
TRBV9	TRBD1	TRBJ1-1	NA	16	TGTGCCAGCAGCCTACTTCCGACAGGGGGTGACACTGAAGCTTTCTTT	CASSLLPTGGDTEAFF
TRBV29-1	TRBD1	TRBJ2-3	NA	13	TGCAGCGGGAGACAGGGGAGTGCAGATACGCAGTATTTT	CSGRQGSADTQYF
TRBV7-2	NA	TRBJ1-3	NA	14	TGTGCCAGCAGCCAGGGTTGGCCTGGAAACACCATATATTTT	CASSQGWPGNTIYF
TRBV27	TRBD1	TRBJ1-5	NA	14	TGTGCCAGCAGTGCATCACAGGGGTCTCAGCCCCAGCATTTT	CASSASQGSQPQHF
TRBV7-6	NA	TRBJ2-7	NA	13	TGTGCCAGCAGCTTAGGAACCGGGGACGAGCAGTACTTC	CASSLGTGDEQYF
TRBV7-3	TRBD1	TRBJ1-2	NA	14	TGTGCCAGCAGCGTAAACGAGGGGGCCAGGGGCTACACCTTC	CASSVNEGARGYTF
TRBV2	TRBD2	TRBJ2-5	NA	16	TGTGCCAGCAGTGACTCTAGCGGGGGGGATGGTGAGACCCAGTACTTC	CASSDSSGGDGETQYF
TRBV14	NA	TRBJ2-7	NA	14	TGTGCCAGCAGCTCTTACGGGAGTGCGTACGAGCAGTACTTC	CASSSYGSAYEQYF
TRBV5-8	NA	TRBJ1-5	NA	15	TGTGCCAGCAGTCTGGGAGGGTATAGCAATCAGCCCCAGCATTTT	CASSLGGYSNQPQHF
TRBV9	NA	TRBJ2-2	NA	14	TGTGCCAGCAGCGTTTCAACGAACACCGGGGAGCTGTTTTTT	CASSVSTNTGELFF
TRBV14	TRBD2	TRBJ2-1	once	19	TGTGCCAGCAGCCAAGATCCCGGGACTAGCGGGAGATTTTACAATGAGCAGTTCTTC	CASSQDPGTSGRFYNEQFF
TRBV7-2	NA	TRBJ2-7	NA	15	TGTGCCAGCAGCACCAGAACGACTAGTGGCTACGAGCAGTACTTC	CASSTRTTSGYEQYF
TRBV25-1	NA	TRBJ1-2	NA	16	TGTGCCAGCAGTGAAGCCCCACAGACAGGACGATTCGGCTACACCTTC	CASSEAPQTGRFGYTF
TRBV7-8	NA	TRBJ1-5	many	15	TGTGCCAGCAGCTTAGGAGACTCAGTCAATCAGCCCCAGCATTTT	CASSLGDSVNQPQHF
TRBV30	NA	TRBJ1-5	NA	13	TGTGCCTGGAGTGCAGGGAATAATCAGCCCCAGCATTTT	CAWSAGNNQPQHF
TRBV12-5	TRBD1	TRBJ1-5	NA	16	TGTGCTAGTGGTTTGACGGGACAGGGATTCAGTCAGCCCCAGCATTTT	CASGLTGQGFSQPQHF
TRBV5-5	TRBD2	TRBJ2-5	once	17	TGTGCCAGCAGCTTGGCCGGACTAGCGGGGGCCCAAGAGACCCAGTACTTC	CASSLAGLAGAQETQYF
TRBV6-2/TRBV6-3	NA	TRBJ1-1	NA	14	TGTGCCAGCAGTTACGCGGGGGCGCACACTGAAGCTTTCTTT	CASSYAGAHTEAFF
TRBV5-1	TRBD2	TRBJ2-7	once	16	TGCGCCAGCAGCTTGGGAGGGGCGGGGGGAATATACGAGCAGTACTTC	CASSLGGAGGIYEQYF
TRBV21-1	NA	TRBJ2-7	NA	15	TGTGCCAGCAGCGAACTACCGGGACACCATTACGAGCAGTACTTC	CASSELPGHHYEQYF
TRBV29-1	NA	TRBJ2-7	NA	12	TGCAGCACGACGCAGGGGAACTACGAGCAGTACTTC	CSTTQGNYEQYF
TRBV5-5	NA	TRBJ2-7	NA	14	TGTGCCAGCAGCTTGGGCAGCGTACCCTACGAGCAGTACTTC	CASSLGSVPYEQYF
TRBV19	NA	TRBJ1-1	NA	12	TGTGCCAGTAAGGAGCAGGGGCGAGAAGCTTTCTTT	CASKEQGREAFF
TRBV6-5	TRBD2	TRBJ2-3	NA	15	TGTGCCAGCAGGCCGCGACTAGCCCCCACAGATACGCAGTATTTT	CASRPRLAPTDTQYF
TRBV6-2/TRBV6-3	NA	TRBJ1-5	NA	15	TGTGCCAGCAGTTACGGACAGTATAGCAATCAGCCCCAGCATTTT	CASSYGQYSNQPQHF
TRBV14	TRBD1	TRBJ2-7	NA	14	TGTGCCAGCAGCCAAGAGACAGGGGTCCACGAGCAGTACTTC	CASSQETGVHEQYF
TRBV6-2/TRBV6-3	NA	TRBJ1-1	NA	13	TGTGCCAGCAGTCCGGGTCCTCCTTGGCGGGCTTTCTTT	CASSPGPPWRAFF
TRBV6-5	TRBD1	TRBJ2-5	NA	13	TGTGCCAGCAGTCGGACAGGAAAAGAGACCCAGTACTTC	CASSRTGKETQYF
TRBV2	NA	TRBJ1-5	NA	14	TGTGCCAGCAGGGTCTCGGGGGGCAATCAGCCCCAGCATTTT	CASRVSGGNQPQHF
TRBV21-1	NA	TRBJ2-5	NA	13	TGTGCCAGCAGCAGAGGTCATGGAAAGACCCAGTACTTC	CASSRGHGKTQYF
TRBV3-1/TRBV3-2	TRBD1	TRBJ1-1	NA	17	TGTGCCAGCAGCTCACTCAGGGGGCGCGGGGTGAACACTGAAGCTTTCTTT	CASSSLRGRGVNTEAFF
TRBV19	NA	TRBJ2-1	NA	14	TGTGCCAGTAGTGCGGACAGACGGTACAATGAGCAGTTCTTC	CASSADRRYNEQFF
TRBV7-2	NA	TRBJ1-6	NA	15	TGTGCCACCAACATCCAAAGGGGTTTTGATTCACCCCTCCACTTT	CATNIQRGFDSPLHF
TRBV24-1	TRBD2	TRBJ2-7	NA	13	TGTGCCACCTCCCAGCGGGACTTCAACGAGCAGTACTTC	CATSQRDFNEQYF
TRBV6-6	TRBD1	TRBJ2-5	NA	13	TGTGCCAGCATACAGGGGGCCGCAGAGACCCAGTACTTC	CASIQGAAETQYF
TRBV7-9	NA	TRBJ1-6	few	14	TGTGCCAGCAGCTTGGGAGAGGCCAATTCACCCCTCCACTTT	CASSLGEANSPLHF
TRBV18	NA	TRBJ1-5	NA	14	TGTGCCAGCACAACAGGGACGAGCAATCAGCCCCAGCATTTT	CASTTGTSNQPQHF